These 23 T cell receptor beta chains were all obtained from the same sample, sequenced in a study of Ad26.COV2.S vaccination and SARS-CoV-2 variants. The treatment here: some 20 received Ad26.COV2.S at low or high dose, single or two shots; 5 received placebo; per-sample allocation not given. Sample collection was performed on day 63 after the first vaccine or placebo injection. Repertoires were generated with immunoSEQ multiplex PCR, while TCRdb's copy carries only in-frame clones and drops some. The sample has a few hundred thousand clones; around nine tenths are singletons. The material sequenced was peripheral blood, taken in a trial of Ad26.COV2.S vaccine versus placebo. These receptors were collected from a person aged 18 to 65 who received the Ad26.COV2.S COVID-19 vaccine or a placebo.

This rearrangement joins TRBV5-1 to TRBJ2-1; 11 positions match TRBD1. CDR1 and CDR2 (germline): SGHRS, YFSETQ. The CDR3 is 16 amino acids. The trim removed 4 bases at V and 4 bases at J, leaving 7 bases unmatched. The CDR3 DNA reads as TGCGCCAGCAGCCTGTGGACAGGGGGCAGGTACAATGAGCAGTTCTTC. Protein product: CASSLWTGGRYNEQFF.

V and J are TRBV7-8 and TRBJ2-3, with TRBD2 matching 10 bases. The J segment lost 5 bases and the V segment lost 1 base, leaving 18 bases of the junction unmatched. The CDR3 extends over 20 amino acids. CDR1 and CDR2 from the germline V gene are SGHVS and FQNEAQ. DNA for the CDR3: TGTGCCAGCAGCTTAGTTCGAGCGGGGGGGTTGAGGGAGTTAGGAGATACGCAGTATTTT. It specifies CASSLVRAGGLRELGDTQYF. The whole variable domain, remainder taken from reference TRBV7-8 and TRBJ2-3, is GAGVSQSPRYKVAKRGQDVALRCDPISGHVSLFWYQQALGQGPEFLTYFQNEAQLDKSGLPSDRFFAERPEGSVSTLKIQRTQQEDSAVYLCASSLVRAGGLRELGDTQYFGPGTRLTVL.

This chain connects TRBV19 to TRBJ1-5, with 7 bases aligning to TRBD1. The CDR3 is 14 residues long. V dropped 9 bases and J dropped 6; count of bases not matched to a gene: 11. Per germline, CDR1 LNHDA and CDR2 SQIVND (reference sequence). CDR3 region: CASLGRDSPQPQHF. The CDR3 DNA is TGTGCCAGCCTCGGCCGGGACAGTCCTCAGCCCCAGCATTTT.

This clone came up a few times. This chain links TRBV5-4 with TRBJ2-7, with 7 bases lining up with TRBD1. Germline CDR1 SGHNT, CDR2 YYREEE (reference sequence). After removal of 4 bases from V and 4 bases from J, the junction contained 5 bases not matched to a gene. The CDR3 extends over 13 amino acids. In DNA form, the CDR3 reads TGTGCCAGCAGCGTCGGGACAGTTTACGAGCAGTACTTC. Protein sequence: CASSVGTVYEQYF.

Only one count was recorded for this clone. The genes are TRBV5-3 and TRBJ2-2; the match to TRBD2 covers 7 bases. TRBV5-3 falls under the ORF class, with uncertain function. Trimming removed 0 bases from V and 1 base from J; junction bases left unmatched: 3. The CDR3 loop spans 16 amino acids. CDR3 loop: CARSLERGLNTGELFF. CDR3 in DNA: TGTGCCAGAAGCTTGGAGCGGGGACTGAACACCGGGGAGCTGTTTTTT.

This rearrangement joins TRBV6-1 to TRBJ1-6, with a tentative D call TRBD1 (6 bases). Germline V CDR1 and CDR2: MNHNS, SASEGT. Trimming stripped 1 base from V and 0 bases from J, with 10 bases between. The CDR3 extends over 17 amino acids. The DNA for the CDR3 is TGTGCCAGCAGTGAAGGGCAGGGGAGCTCCTATAATTCACCCCTCCACTTT. Encoded protein: CASSEGQGSSYNSPLHF.

The chain carries TRBV14 and TRBJ1-5; D is possibly TRBD1 (6 bases). V shed 4 bases and J shed 8 bases, with 18 bases lying between them. This CDR3 is 15 amino acids long. Germline V gene data show CDR1 as SGHDN and CDR2 as FVKESK. CDR3 DNA sequence: TGTGCCAGCAGCCGGGGGGGACTCAGGGGAGAGCCCCAGCATTTT. Its protein product is CASSRGGLRGEPQHF.

J is TRBJ1-1 and V is TRBV27; a weak D match, TRBD1 (5 bases). Trimming took off 4 bases at V and 8 bases at J, with 20 bases between the two ends. Per the germline V gene, CDR1 is MNHEY and CDR2 is SMNVEV (reference sequence). The CDR3 has 15 residues. The CDR3 reads CASSWVGGLGSEAFF. The CDR3 bases are TGTGCCAGCAGTTGGGTGGGGGGATTAGGCTCCGAAGCTTTCTTT.

This clone was found once. The CDR3 here is CASSPTGQEGETQYF. The CDR3, as DNA: TGCGCCAGCAGCCCCACAGGACAGGAGGGGGAGACCCAGTACTTC. V is TRBV4-3 and J is TRBJ2-5; weak D call: TRBD1 (7 bases). Germline V gives CDR1 LGHNA, CDR2 YSLEER. The CDR3 is 15 amino acids. The germline V and J ends were trimmed by 4 bases and 5 bases, with 17 bases remaining between them.

The genes are TRBV6-5 and TRBJ2-2; 7 nucleotides line up with TRBD2. Germline V gene data show CDR1 as MNHEY and CDR2 as SVGAGI. The length of the CDR3 is 13 residues. The J segment lost 6 bases and the V segment lost 7 bases, leaving 5 bases of the junction unmatched. CDR3 region: CASTTTSAGELFF. The DNA for the CDR3 is TGTGCCAGCACCACCACTAGCGCCGGGGAGCTGTTTTTT.

This chain joins TRBV27 and TRBJ2-2; maybe TRBD2 (5 bases). The CDR3 spans 14 residues. Germline V gives CDR1 MNHEY, CDR2 SMNVEV (reference sequence). Trimming stripped 2 bases from V and 2 bases from J, with 6 bases between. CDR3 nucleotides: TGTGCCAGCAGTTTACGGGGAAACACCGGGGAGCTGTTTTTT. Translated: CASSLRGNTGELFF.

This rearrangement joins TRBV4-1 to TRBJ1-5, with 7 bases that match TRBD1. J was trimmed by 1 base and V by 6 bases; bases with no gene match: 3. The germline CDR1 and CDR2 sequences are MGHRA and YSYEKL. The CDR3 covers 14 residues. In DNA, the CDR3 is TGCGCCAGCAGAGCGACAGGGAGCAATCAGCCCCAGCATTTT. Encoded protein: CASRATGSNQPQHF.

CDR3 DNA sequence: TGTGCCACCAGCAGAGATAACGGGGAGAGCACAGATACGCAGTATTTT. The encoded protein is CATSRDNGESTDTQYF. V gene TRBV15 combines with J gene TRBJ2-3; TRBD2 is a possible D gene (5 bases). Germline CDR1 and CDR2: LNHNV and YYDKDF (reference sequence). This CDR3 region has 16 residues. V was clipped by 0 bases and J by 0 bases, with 10 bases between them. Drawing the rest from reference TRBV15 and TRBJ2-3, the complete variable domain is DAMVIQNPRYQVTQFGKPVTLSCSQTLNHNVMYWYQQKSSQAPKLLFHYYDKDFNNEADTPDNFQSRRPNTSFCFLDIRSPGLGDTAMYLCATSRDNGESTDTQYFGPGTRLTVL.

The V gene is TRBV10-3, the J gene TRBJ1-3; possibly TRBD1 for D (5 bases). Germline CDR1 reads ENHRY; CDR2 reads SYGVKD. The CDR3 contains 14 residues. Trimming removed 6 bases at V and 4 bases at J, with 13 bases between. The CDR3 reads CAIRRDSSGNTIYF. CDR3 sequence (DNA): TGTGCCATCAGAAGAGACAGCAGCGGAAACACCATATATTTT.

The J gene is TRBJ2-7, the V gene TRBV2; D is ambiguous. CDR1 SNHLY and CDR2 FYNNEI come from the germline V gene. V dropped 4 bases and J dropped 5 bases, with 9 bases sitting between them. CDR3 length equals 12 residues. CDR3 loop: CASSGVDHEQYF. CDR3 DNA sequence: TGTGCCAGCAGTGGAGTAGACCACGAGCAGTACTTC.

The gene calls are TRBV6-5 and TRBJ2-7; D is tentatively TRBD1 or TRBD2 (5 bases each). Looked up from germline, CDR1 is MNHEY and CDR2 is SVGAGI. V was trimmed by 7 bases and J by 2 bases, leaving 12 bases between them. The CDR3 is 13 amino acids. CDR3 DNA sequence: TGTGCCAGCACGGGGCAGCCACCCTACGAGCAGTACTTC. Its translation: CASTGQPPYEQYF.

The J gene is TRBJ2-2, the V gene TRBV3-1 (or the pseudogene TRBV3-2); 10 nucleotides match TRBD2. The CDR3 covers 17 residues. The junction had 9 bases not matched to a gene; V was cut back by 4 bases and J by 4 bases. Looked up from germline, CDR1 is LGHDT and CDR2 is YNNKEL (reference sequence). This chain's CDR3 is CASSRSTSGAGTGELFF. In DNA form, the CDR3 reads TGTGCCAGCAGCCGAAGTACTAGCGGGGCTGGCACCGGGGAGCTGTTTTTT.

This clone was picked up one time. This chain uses TRBV7-9 with TRBJ1-2; D not certain. Trimming left V 0 bases short and J 0 bases short, with 5 bases between. This CDR3 spans 14 amino acids. In germline, CDR1 is SEHNR, CDR2 FQNEAQ (reference sequence). As DNA, the CDR3 is TGTGCCAGCAGCTTAGCAACAGCTAACTATGGCTACACCTTC. Protein product: CASSLATANYGYTF.

Comments on this clone: This sample includes further DNA sequences coding for the same CDR3. This chain links TRBV28 with TRBJ2-5; the D gene is possibly TRBD1 (6 bases). Between the trimmed V and J ends, which lost 1 base and 2 bases, there was a span of 8 bases. The length of the CDR3 is 14 residues. CDR1 is MDHEN, CDR2 SYDVKM, per germline. The CDR3 region is CASSLSQGQETQYF. The DNA for the CDR3 is TGTGCCAGCAGTTTATCACAGGGTCAAGAGACCCAGTACTTC.

About this clone itself: Other nucleotide sequences in the sample specify the same CDR3. The rearrangement links TRBV30 to TRBJ2-5, with a possible D match to TRBD2 (6 bases). CDR1 is GTSNPN and CDR2 is SVGIG in the germline V gene (reference sequence). V gave up 0 bases and J gave up 3 bases, with 8 bases separating them. This CDR3 is 13 amino acids long. The CDR3 sequence is CAWSVGGEETQYF. The CDR3 nucleotides read TGTGCCTGGAGTGTCGGGGGAGAAGAGACCCAGTACTTC.

The V and J genes are TRBV3-1 (or the pseudogene TRBV3-2) and TRBJ1-1; 7 bases are shared with TRBD1. The CDR3 loop spans 15 amino acids. Germline assignment: CDR1 LGHDT and CDR2 YNNKEL (reference sequence). The V and J ends lost 0 bases and 6 bases, in that order; junction bases with no gene match: 7. The CDR3 DNA follows: TGTGCCAGCAGCCAAGATGACAGGGACGGAGCTGAAGCTTTCTTT. It codes for CASSQDDRDGAEAFF.

The chain links TRBV7-2 to TRBJ2-3; 7 bases are shared with TRBD1. The CDR3 is made up of 17 amino acids. Germline V lookup: CDR1 SGHTA, CDR2 FQGNSA. Trimming at V came to 5 bases and at J to 0 bases, leaving 11 bases not matched to a gene. CDR3 DNA sequence: TGTGCCAGCAGCCGCCGGAACAGGGGAAAAAGCACAGATACGCAGTATTTT. Residues: CASSRRNRGKSTDTQYF.

The chain carries TRBV18 and TRBJ2-2; D unclear. The CDR3 covers 12 residues. Germline V gives CDR1 KGHSH, CDR2 LQKENI. The V end was cut by 4 bases, the J end by 4 bases, with 4 bases between. The CDR3 region has the DNA TGTGCCAGCTCACTGGGCACCGGGGAGCTGTTTTTT. It specifies CASSLGTGELFF.